These 21 T cell receptor beta chains were sequenced from one sample in a study of siplizumab effects on memory and regulatory T cells. Using immunoSEQ multiplex PCR, the repertoire was profiled, and TCRdb retains in-frame clones only, with some absent. The table shows roughly 120,000 clones, with roughly 92% occurring only once. Material for sequencing was CD4+ T cells sorted from blood. Source of these receptors: a human donor in good health.

The CDR3 sequence is CASSQRTSGSATDTQYF. The CDR3 DNA reads as TGCGCCAGCAGCCAACGGACTAGCGGGAGTGCTACAGATACGCAGTATTTT. The rearrangement links TRBV4-1 to TRBJ2-3, with 13 bases that match TRBD2. The V and J ends lost 2 bases and 3 bases, in that order; junction bases with no gene match: 5. The CDR3 extends over 17 amino acids. The germline V gene has CDR1 MGHRA and CDR2 YSYEKL.

The V gene is TRBV6-5, the J gene TRBJ2-6; the match to TRBD1 covers 7 bases. CDR1 and CDR2 from the germline V gene are MNHEY and SVGAGI. The CDR3 runs to 14 residues. J gave up 4 bases and V 10 bases, and 7 bases lay outside the gene matches. In DNA, the CDR3 is TGTGCCACTAAGGGGGCGGGCGGGGCCAACGTCCTGACTTTC. Its translation is CATKGAGGANVLTF.

The J gene is TRBJ1-1, the V gene TRBV7-9, with 8 bases fitting TRBD1. Trimming cost V 1 base and J 6 bases; bases outside gene matches: 7. Germline V gene lookup returns CDR1 SEHNR and CDR2 FQNEAQ (reference sequence). This CDR3 region has 15 residues. The CDR3 DNA reads TGTGCCAGCAGCTTAGATGGCAGGGGGCAAGCTGAAGCTTTCTTT. As protein: CASSLDGRGQAEAFF.

The chain's CDR3 is CASSQWGTGSSYEQYF. DNA for the CDR3: TGTGCCAGTAGTCAATGGGGCACAGGGTCATCCTACGAGCAGTACTTC. The rearrangement links TRBV19 to TRBJ2-7; D is perhaps TRBD1 (6 bases). From germline, CDR1 is LNHDA and CDR2 SQIVND (reference sequence). Trimming took 5 bases from V and 1 from J, leaving 18 bases between them. The CDR3 runs 16 residues.

The chain employs TRBV7-7 and TRBJ2-5, with D perhaps matching TRBD1 or TRBD2 (6 bases each). Deletions cut 3 bases from V and 4 bases from J, with 9 bases between. CDR3 size: 13 residues. CDR1 is SSHAT, CDR2 FNYEAQ, per germline (reference sequence). CDR3 protein: CASSFGGRETQYF. DNA of the CDR3: TGTGCCAGCAGCTTCGGGGGCAGAGAGACCCAGTACTTC.

The rearrangement links TRBV18 to TRBJ1-3; D gene uncertain. CDR3 size: 14 residues. From germline, CDR1 is KGHSH and CDR2 LQKENI. Trimming pared 3 bases from V and 1 base from J, leaving 7 bases between. The DNA of the CDR3 is TGTGCCAGCTCACCGCCGTTATCTGGAAACACCATATATTTT. This encodes CASSPPLSGNTIYF.

This rearrangement joins TRBV29-1 to TRBJ2-1; 11 bases are shared with TRBD2. This CDR3 is 17 amino acids long. Trimming took 5 bases from V and 5 from J; bases not matched to a gene: 14. The germline V gene has CDR1 SQVTM and CDR2 ANQGSEA. The CDR3 reads CSVCRLAGRGVHNEQFF. DNA of the CDR3: TGCAGCGTTTGCCGACTAGCGGGGAGGGGTGTCCACAATGAGCAGTTCTTC.

The chain uses TRBV2 and TRBJ2-3, with no clear D. Trimming stripped 6 bases from V and 0 bases from J, with 4 bases between. Per germline, CDR1 SNHLY and CDR2 FYNNEI. The CDR3 is 12 residues long. The CDR3 region is CASSGSTDTQYF. The CDR3 nucleotides read TGTGCCAGCAGCGGGAGCACAGATACGCAGTATTTT.

The chain couples TRBV5-4 to TRBJ2-7; 9 bases line up with TRBD2. J gave up 2 bases and V 6 bases, and 12 bases lay outside the gene matches. Germline assignment: CDR1 SGHNT and CDR2 YYREEE (reference sequence). This CDR3 contains 16 residues. The CDR3 region has the DNA TGTGCCAGCACCCTTTCTAGCGGGAACGCCCCCTACGAGCAGTACTTC. Translating gives CASTLSSGNAPYEQYF.

The chain couples TRBV4-1 to TRBJ1-2; D perhaps matches TRBD1 (5 bases). Per the germline V gene, CDR1 is MGHRA and CDR2 is YSYEKL. V lost 3 bases and J 6 bases, leaving 14 bases between the germline ends. The CDR3 consists of 14 residues. The CDR3 nucleotides read TGCGCCAGCAGCCACCTCCGGGACGGCGATGGCTACACCTTC. Its protein is CASSHLRDGDGYTF.

The chain carries TRBV6-5 and TRBJ1-2; TRBD1 matches at 9 bases. The CDR3 sequence is 15 residues long. Trimming took 6 bases from V and 1 from J; bases not matched to a gene: 6. Germline lookup yields CDR1 MNHEY and CDR2 SVGAGI. The chain's CDR3 is CASRQTGQGNYGYTF. The CDR3 DNA reads as TGTGCCAGCAGGCAAACGGGACAGGGTAACTATGGCTACACCTTC.

CDR3 DNA sequence: TGTGCCAGCAGCTTAGAAGACGACAGGGTCACCGGGGAGCTGTTTTTT. Protein: CASSLEDDRVTGELFF. The V and J genes are TRBV11-3 and TRBJ2-2, with 7 bases that match TRBD1. The ends lost 0 bases at V and 4 bases at J; junction bases unmatched: 5. Germline-derived CDR1 and CDR2 are SGHNT and YENEEA. The CDR3 has 16 residues.

The chain is built from TRBV5-4 and TRBJ2-1; tentatively, D is TRBD2 (6 bases). Germline V CDR1 and CDR2: SGHNT, YYREEE (reference sequence). The V end lost 4 bases, the J end lost 7 bases, and 21 bases lay between the germline ends. This CDR3 comprises 16 residues. CDR3 protein: CASSPPLSGLSNEQFF. The CDR3 coding sequence is TGTGCCAGCAGCCCTCCCCTTAGCGGTCTTAGTAATGAGCAGTTCTTC.

The chain has TRBV7-8 and TRBJ2-4, with 10 bases matching TRBD1. The CDR3 consists of 15 residues. The ends lost 4 bases at V and 7 bases at J; junction bases unmatched: 7. Germline CDR1 reads SGHVS; CDR2 reads FQNEAQ. For the CDR3, the DNA is TGTGCCAGCAGCTCCATGACAGGGGGCGGGAACATTCAGTACTTC. It encodes CASSSMTGGGNIQYF.

The CDR3, as DNA: TGTGCCAGCAGCGTCGCTGGGATTGGTACCTACGAGCAGTACTTC. Translation gives CASSVAGIGTYEQYF. The V gene is TRBV7-9, the J gene TRBJ2-7; D unclear. The CDR3 is 15 residues long. V shed 5 bases and J shed 2 bases, with 16 bases lying between them. Per germline, CDR1 SEHNR and CDR2 FQNEAQ (reference sequence).

The gene calls are TRBV6-1 and TRBJ2-7; possible D gene TRBD1, 6 bases. CDR1 is MNHNS, CDR2 SASEGT, per germline. The germline V and J ends were trimmed by 5 bases and 1 base, with 12 bases remaining between them. The CDR3 length is 14 residues. CDR3 amino acids: CASSTTGLSYEQYF. The CDR3 region has the DNA TGTGCCAGCAGTACAACAGGGTTGTCCTACGAGCAGTACTTC.

V is TRBV5-6 and J is TRBJ2-7; 9 bases fit TRBD2. Germline loops: CDR1 SGHDT, CDR2 YYEEEE. Trimming took 4 bases from V and 5 from J; bases not matched to a gene: 16. The CDR3 length is 17 residues. This CDR3 reads CASSPQPFGAGGDEQYF. CDR3 nucleotide sequence: TGTGCCAGCAGCCCACAGCCCTTTGGAGCGGGAGGCGACGAGCAGTACTTC.

The chain is built from TRBV4-2 and TRBJ2-3; D may be TRBD2 (5 bases). In germline, CDR1 is LGHNA, CDR2 YNFKEQ. This CDR3 contains 13 residues. The germline V and J ends were trimmed by 4 bases and 6 bases, with 11 bases remaining between them. For the CDR3, the DNA is TGTGCCAGCAGCCGTTCACCGGGGGATACGCAGTATTTT. This encodes CASSRSPGDTQYF.

This chain links TRBV5-4 with TRBJ2-2; D is perhaps TRBD1 or TRBD2 (6 bases each). The germline V gene has CDR1 SGHNT and CDR2 YYREEE (reference sequence). V was trimmed by 1 base and J by 5 bases, leaving 12 bases between them. The CDR3 is 15 residues long. This CDR3 reads CASSLTRGRTGELFF. Here the CDR3 DNA reads TGTGCCAGCAGCTTGACCCGGGGGCGAACCGGGGAGCTGTTTTTT. Using reference TRBV5-4 and TRBJ2-2 for the parts outside the CDR3, the full variable domain is ETGVTQSPTHLIKTRGQQVTLRCSSQSGHNTVSWYQQALGQGPQFIFQYYREEENGRGNFPPRFSGLQFPNYSSELNVNALELDDSALYLCASSLTRGRTGELFFGEGSRLTVL.

The V and J genes are TRBV30 and TRBJ2-6; TRBD1 matches at 12 bases. The trim removed 8 bases at V and 1 base at J, leaving 9 bases unmatched. Per the germline V gene, CDR1 is GTSNPN and CDR2 is SVGIG (reference sequence). This CDR3 comprises 17 residues. CDR3 sequence: CARKRDRGPSGANVLTF. For the CDR3, the DNA is TGTGCCCGAAAAAGGGACAGGGGGCCTTCTGGGGCCAACGTCCTGACTTTC.

This clone has a handful of counts. V usage is TRBV19 and J usage is TRBJ2-5, with D perhaps matching TRBD1 (6 bases). From germline, CDR1 is LNHDA and CDR2 SQIVND (reference sequence). The CDR3 is 15 residues long. The germline V and J ends were trimmed by 3 bases and 4 bases, with 15 bases remaining between them. CDR3 loop: CASSILQGLPETQYF. CDR3 DNA sequence: TGTGCCAGTAGTATTCTACAGGGCTTGCCAGAGACCCAGTACTTC.